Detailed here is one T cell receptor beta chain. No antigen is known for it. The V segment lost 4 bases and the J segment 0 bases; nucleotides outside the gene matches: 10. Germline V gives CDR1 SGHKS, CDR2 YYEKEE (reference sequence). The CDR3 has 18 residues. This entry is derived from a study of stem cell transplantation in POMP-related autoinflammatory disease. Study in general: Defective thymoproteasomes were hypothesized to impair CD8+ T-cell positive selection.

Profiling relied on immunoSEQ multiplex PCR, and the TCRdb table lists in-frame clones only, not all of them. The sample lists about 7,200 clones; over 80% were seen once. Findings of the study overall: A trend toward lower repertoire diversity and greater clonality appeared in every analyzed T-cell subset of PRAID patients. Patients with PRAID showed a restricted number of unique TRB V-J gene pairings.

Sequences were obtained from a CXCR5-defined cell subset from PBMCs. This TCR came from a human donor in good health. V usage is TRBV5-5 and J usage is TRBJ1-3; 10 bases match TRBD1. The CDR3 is CASSLFKGQGSSGNTIYF. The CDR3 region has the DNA TGTGCCAGCAGCCTTTTTAAGGGACAGGGGTCCTCTGGAAACACCATATATTTT.